Below, 23 T cell receptor beta chains from the same sample are listed, as sequenced in a study of blood T cell repertoires in COVID-19. Clones were read by immunoSEQ multiplex PCR, and TCRdb kept only the in-frame ones, dropping some. This sample has some 170,000 clones, with approximately 82% found just once. Sequencing input: PBMCs or T cells enriched from blood (not recorded which). These receptors all come from a middle-aged man who had recovered from COVID-19.

The chain couples TRBV19 to TRBJ2-2; unclear D gene. The CDR3 covers 16 residues. V lost 3 bases and J 6 bases, leaving 17 bases between the germline ends. The germline V gene encodes CDR1 LNHDA and CDR2 SQIVND (reference sequence). The CDR3 protein is CASSISAGLSSGELFF. The CDR3 DNA reads TGTGCCAGTAGTATCTCGGCAGGCCTAAGCTCCGGGGAGCTGTTTTTT.

This clone has a single count. CDR3 coding DNA: TGTGCCAGCAGCAAAATGGACAGACCTTTCTCCTATAATTCACCCCTCCACTTT. Protein: CASSKMDRPFSYNSPLHF. This sequence joins TRBV21-1 and TRBJ1-6; TRBD1 reflects the table's D call only, with no check against the DNA. TRBV21-1 is assigned pseudogene status. The CDR3 contains 18 residues.

This clone was seen just once. This chain connects TRBV6-4 to TRBJ2-2; 10 positions match TRBD1. Germline CDR1 reads MRHNA; CDR2 reads SNTAGT. The CDR3 length is 18 residues. After removal of 0 bases from V and 2 bases from J, the junction contained 6 bases not matched to a gene. The CDR3 here is CASSDSNRQGANTGELFF. CDR3 in DNA: TGTGCCAGCAGTGACTCGAATCGACAGGGGGCAAACACCGGGGAGCTGTTTTTT.

The chain uses TRBV4-2 and TRBJ1-6; D not certain. This CDR3 is built from 16 residues. CDR1 and CDR2 from the germline V gene are LGHNA and YNFKEQ. Trimming shortened V by 0 bases and J by 4 bases, and 10 bases separated the two germline ends. CDR3 bases: TGTGCCAGCAGCCAAGACTCAACAGTTTATAATTCACCCCTCCACTTT. Translated: CASSQDSTVYNSPLHF.

The rearrangement links TRBV7-2 to TRBJ1-4, with 7 bases identical to TRBD1. Germline CDR1 and CDR2: SGHTA and FQGNSA. The CDR3 has 17 residues. Unmatched junction bases numbered 5, after V lost 1 base and J lost 0 bases. In nucleotides, the CDR3 is TGTGCCAGCAGCTTAGTCGGCAGGGGGGCAACTAATGAAAAACTGTTTTTT. Its protein is CASSLVGRGATNEKLFF. Looking up the rest from reference TRBV7-2 and TRBJ1-4 gives the full variable domain: GAGVSQSPSNKVTEKGKDVELRCDPISGHTALYWYRQSLGQGLEFLIYFQGNSAPDKSGLPSDRFSAERTGGSVSTLTIQRTQQEDSAVYLCASSLVGRGATNEKLFFGSGTQLSVL.

This sequence joins TRBV7-9 and TRBJ2-4; 7 positions match TRBD2. Germline-derived CDR1 and CDR2 are SEHNR and FQNEAQ (reference sequence). This CDR3 is 19 amino acids long. V lost 5 bases, J lost 5 bases, and 21 bases stayed unmatched. This chain's CDR3 is CASSPRNRGVYPPQNIQYF. CDR3 in DNA: TGTGCCAGCAGCCCTCGGAATCGGGGGGTCTACCCTCCCCAAAACATTCAGTACTTC.

The chain links TRBV2 to TRBJ1-4; D unclear. From germline, CDR1 is SNHLY and CDR2 FYNNEI. The CDR3 has 11 amino acids. V was pared by 8 bases and J by 7 bases, with 8 bases between. CDR3 sequence (DNA): TGTGCCAGCTCCATGTTTGAAAAACTGTTTTTT. Protein sequence: CASSMFEKLFF.

As regards this clone: Additional DNA sequences in this sample encode the identical CDR3. This rearrangement joins TRBV7-9 to TRBJ1-6; 8 positions match TRBD1. The CDR3 spans 16 residues. Looked up from germline, CDR1 is SEHNR and CDR2 is FQNEAQ (reference sequence). The V gene end was trimmed by 1 base and the J gene end by 3 bases; junction bases not matched to a gene: 2. The CDR3 DNA follows: TGTGCCAGCAGCTTAGGACAGGGGTTCTATAATTCACCCCTCCACTTT. Protein sequence: CASSLGQGFYNSPLHF.

The chain links TRBV5-6 to TRBJ1-3, with TRBD1 matching 7 bases. This CDR3 has 16 amino acids. The ends lost 4 bases at V and 4 bases at J; junction bases unmatched: 11. Germline CDR1 and CDR2: SGHDT and YYEEEE. CDR3 nucleotide sequence: TGTGCCAGCAGCCTAAGGCGGGACAGCGCCGGAAACACCATATATTTT. Translated, it gives CASSLRRDSAGNTIYF.

The chain carries TRBV24-1 and TRBJ2-1; D not resolved. Trimming stripped 7 bases from V and 9 bases from J, with 21 bases between. Germline V CDR1 and CDR2: KGHDR, SFDVKD. The length of the CDR3 is 15 residues. This chain's CDR3 is CATSDTRLPYGEQFF. The CDR3 DNA reads as TGTGCCACCAGCGACACGCGTCTGCCTTATGGTGAGCAGTTCTTC.

This chain connects TRBV5-4 to TRBJ1-1; 7 bases map to TRBD1. The CDR3 totals 15 residues. Looked up from germline, CDR1 is SGHNT and CDR2 is YYREEE (reference sequence). J gave up 1 base and V 4 bases, and 7 bases lay outside the gene matches. The CDR3 DNA follows: TGTGCCAGCAGCCCATCGACAGGGAAGAACACTGAAGCTTTCTTT. Amino acid sequence: CASSPSTGKNTEAFF.

This chain links TRBV19 with TRBJ1-5, with D possibly matching TRBD1 (5 bases). Trimming took 9 bases from V and 7 from J, leaving 16 bases between them. This CDR3 has 13 residues. Germline values: CDR1 LNHDA, CDR2 SQIVND (reference sequence). CDR3 region: CASAPRGGQPQHF. The DNA for the CDR3 is TGTGCCAGCGCCCCAAGGGGCGGCCAGCCCCAGCATTTT.

The chain carries TRBV24-1 and TRBJ2-1; weak D call: TRBD2 (5 bases). The CDR3 contains 16 residues. Between the trimmed V and J ends, which lost 1 base and 0 bases, there was a span of 9 bases. Germline V CDR1 and CDR2: KGHDR, SFDVKD. CDR3 DNA sequence: TGTGCCACCAGTGATTTTTTCGGAGGCTCCTACAATGAGCAGTTCTTC. It yields the protein CATSDFFGGSYNEQFF.

J is TRBJ2-5 and V is TRBV5-3; 10 bases match TRBD1. TRBV5-3 is known as an ORF, though its function is uncertain. There are 16 residues in the CDR3. The V and J ends lost 0 bases and 1 base, in that order; junction bases with no gene match: 3. The CDR3 region has the DNA TGTGCCAGAAGCTTGGTGGGACAGGGGCCCCAAGAGACCCAGTACTTC. Protein product: CARSLVGQGPQETQYF.

This chain connects TRBV7-9 to TRBJ1-4; TRBD1 agrees at 10 bases. J lost 11 bases, V lost 5 bases, and 11 bases had no gene match. There are 15 residues in the CDR3. CDR1 is SEHNR and CDR2 is FQNEAQ in the germline V gene (reference sequence). Here the CDR3 reads CASSIDRDRGTKLFF. The CDR3 DNA sequence: TGTGCCAGCAGCATTGACCGGGACAGGGGAACGAAACTGTTTTTT. Full variable domain (remainder filled in from reference TRBV7-9 and TRBJ1-4): DTGVSQNPRHKITKRGQNVTFRCDPISEHNRLYWYRQTLGQGPEFLTYFQNEAQLEKSRLLSDRFSAERPKGSFSTLEIQRTEQGDSAMYLCASSIDRDRGTKLFFGSGTQLSVL.

V and J are TRBV28 and TRBJ2-7; possible D gene TRBD1, 6 bases. CDR1 is MDHEN, CDR2 SYDVKM, per germline. V was cut by 5 bases and J by 3 bases, with 11 bases left in between. The CDR3 sequence is 13 residues long. The CDR3 sequence: CASSGTPNYEQYF. CDR3 DNA sequence: TGTGCCAGCAGTGGGACACCGAACTACGAGCAGTACTTC.

This clone appeared once. V is TRBV11-3 and J is TRBJ1-4; TRBD1 matches at 7 bases. Trimming cost V 0 bases and J 6 bases; bases outside gene matches: 4. CDR3 size: 15 residues. Germline V lookup: CDR1 SGHNT, CDR2 YENEEA. The CDR3 loop is CASSLDRDRDEKLFF. CDR3 coding DNA: TGTGCCAGCAGCTTAGATCGCGACAGGGATGAAAAACTGTTTTTT.

The chain carries TRBV15 and TRBJ1-3; perhaps TRBD1 as D (5 bases). The V and J ends lost 1 base and 0 bases respectively, with 13 bases between them. The CDR3 is 17 residues long. The germline V gene encodes CDR1 LNHNV and CDR2 YYDKDF (reference sequence). Here the CDR3 reads CATSRVRGSFSGNTIYF. The CDR3 DNA reads as TGTGCCACCAGCAGAGTTCGGGGGTCGTTCTCTGGAAACACCATATATTTT.

The chain joins TRBV19 to TRBJ2-3, with D possibly matching TRBD1 (5 bases). This CDR3 comprises 15 residues. Trimming shortened V by 5 bases and J by 4 bases, and 16 bases separated the two germline ends. Germline loops: CDR1 LNHDA, CDR2 SQIVND (reference sequence). The CDR3 DNA is TGTGCCAGTAGTCTTCAGGGAAAGGGGCCAGATACGCAGTATTTT. Its translation is CASSLQGKGPDTQYF.

The chain links TRBV7-9 to TRBJ1-4, with 8 bases that match TRBD1. The ends lost 4 bases at V and 5 bases at J; junction bases unmatched: 6. CDR1 is SEHNR and CDR2 is FQNEAQ in the germline V gene (reference sequence). CDR3 length equals 15 residues. CDR3 sequence (DNA): TGTGCCAGCAGCTCCTGGACAGGGAAAAATGAAAAACTGTTTTTT. Translated, it gives CASSSWTGKNEKLFF.

CDR3 sequence: CASSLGQVPYRFYEQYF. CDR3 coding DNA: TGTGCCAGCAGTTTAGGACAGGTTCCCTATCGTTTCTACGAGCAGTACTTC. The rearrangement joins TRBV28 to TRBJ2-7; TRBD1 matches at 7 bases. The germline CDR1 and CDR2 sequences are MDHEN and SYDVKM. Trimming cost V 2 bases and J 3 bases; bases outside gene matches: 13. This CDR3 has 17 residues.

Here the CDR3 DNA reads TGCGCCAGCAGGTTTGGGGACAGGGGGCGGTTTGAGAATGAGCAGTTCTTC. This gives the protein CASRFGDRGRFENEQFF. The V and J genes are TRBV5-1 and TRBJ2-1, with TRBD1 identical over 12 bases. Germline V gene lookup returns CDR1 SGHRS and CDR2 YFSETQ. The V and J ends lost 5 bases and 7 bases, in that order; junction bases with no gene match: 13. The CDR3 sequence is 17 residues long.

The rearrangement links TRBV28 to TRBJ2-6; 7 bases are shared with TRBD1. Germline CDR1 reads MDHEN; CDR2 reads SYDVKM. The CDR3 sequence is 17 residues long. Trimming removed 2 bases from V and 0 bases from J; junction bases left unmatched: 4. The CDR3 DNA reads as TGTGCCAGCAGTTTAGACAGGGAAGGCTCTGGGGCCAACGTCCTGACTTTC. Encoded protein: CASSLDREGSGANVLTF.